This TCR beta chain was obtained from a study of blood T cell repertoires in COVID-19. Study-wide context: Spain, Italy and the United States supplied samples that represented acute and convalescent COVID-19. In each case, the material was cDNA or gDNA derived from T cells, B-cell-depleted T cells, or PBMCs.

Authors' analysis steps: Scientists estimated how many nucleated cells there were by amplifying reference gene primers. Method: immunoSEQ multiplex PCR; TCRdb's copy keeps in-frame clones and lacks some. The DNA gave D and trimming, while V, J and clone size come from that table. The sample contains some 46,000 clones, 75% to 90% of which appear only once. In germline, CDR1 is LGHNA, CDR2 YNFKEQ. The V segment lost 6 bases and the J segment 0 bases; nucleotides outside the gene matches: 23. There are 21 residues in the CDR3. The source is a man aged 45-60 years with acute or convalescent COVID-19. The J gene is TRBJ1-2, the V gene TRBV4-2, with 9 bases identical to TRBD1. Material for sequencing was peripheral blood. This CDR3 is CASRQTTGGDLYSVANYGYTF. In DNA, the CDR3 is TGTGCCAGCAGGCAAACGACAGGGGGGGACCTATACTCCGTAGCTAACTATGGCTACACCTTC.